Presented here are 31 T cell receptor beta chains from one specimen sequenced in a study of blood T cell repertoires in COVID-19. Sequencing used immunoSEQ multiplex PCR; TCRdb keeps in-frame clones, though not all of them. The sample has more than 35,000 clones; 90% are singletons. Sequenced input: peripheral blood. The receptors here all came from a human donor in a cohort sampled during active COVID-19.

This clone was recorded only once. In DNA, the CDR3 is TGTGCCAGCCGGGGGGCGGGAGGGCCGGGAAATGAGCAGTTCTTC. Encoded protein: CASRGAGGPGNEQFF. The rearrangement links TRBV5-6 to TRBJ2-1, with TRBD2 matching over 9 bases. The J segment lost 7 bases and the V segment lost 7 bases, leaving 12 bases of the junction unmatched. Germline-derived CDR1 and CDR2 are SGHDT and YYEEEE. The CDR3 extends over 15 amino acids. The whole variable domain, filled in from reference TRBV5-6 and TRBJ2-1, reads DAGVTQSPTHLIKTRGQQVTLRCSPKSGHDTVSWYQQALGQGPQFIFQYYEEEERQRGNFPDRFSGHQFPNYSSELNVNALLLGDSALYLCASRGAGGPGNEQFFGPGTRLTVL.

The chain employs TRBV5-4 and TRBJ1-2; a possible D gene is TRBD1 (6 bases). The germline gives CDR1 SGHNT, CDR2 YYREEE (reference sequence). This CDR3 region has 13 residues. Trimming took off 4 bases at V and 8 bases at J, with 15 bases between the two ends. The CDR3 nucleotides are TGTGCCAGCAGCCTGGCAGGGGCCGGGGGCTACACCTTC. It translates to CASSLAGAGGYTF.

The CDR3 DNA reads TGTGCTAGTGGTTTGGCGGGTCAGCCCCAGCATTTT. It specifies CASGLAGQPQHF. The chain employs TRBV12-5 and TRBJ1-5; D gene ambiguous. The CDR3 totals 12 residues. V dropped 1 base and J dropped 6 bases, with 4 bases sitting between them. Germline V gene lookup returns CDR1 LGHNT and CDR2 FRNRAP.

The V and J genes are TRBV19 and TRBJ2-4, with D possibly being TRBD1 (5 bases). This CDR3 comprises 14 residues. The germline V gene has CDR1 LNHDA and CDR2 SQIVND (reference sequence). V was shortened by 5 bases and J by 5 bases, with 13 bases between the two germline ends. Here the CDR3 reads CASSLGPRENIQYF. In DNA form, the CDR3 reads TGTGCCAGTAGTTTGGGGCCTAGGGAAAACATTCAGTACTTC.

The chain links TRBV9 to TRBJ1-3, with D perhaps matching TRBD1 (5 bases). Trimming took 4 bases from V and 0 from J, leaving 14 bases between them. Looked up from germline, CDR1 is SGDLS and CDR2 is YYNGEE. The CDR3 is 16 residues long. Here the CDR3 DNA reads TGTGCCAGCAGCCCCCAGGGAGGGACCTCTGGAAACACCATATATTTT. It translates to CASSPQGGTSGNTIYF.

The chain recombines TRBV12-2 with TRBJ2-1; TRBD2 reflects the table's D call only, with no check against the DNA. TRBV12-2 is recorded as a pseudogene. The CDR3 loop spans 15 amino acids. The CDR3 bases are TGTGCAAGTCCCCCCAAAACCACTACGTACAATGAGCAGTTCTTC. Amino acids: CASPPKTTTYNEQFF.

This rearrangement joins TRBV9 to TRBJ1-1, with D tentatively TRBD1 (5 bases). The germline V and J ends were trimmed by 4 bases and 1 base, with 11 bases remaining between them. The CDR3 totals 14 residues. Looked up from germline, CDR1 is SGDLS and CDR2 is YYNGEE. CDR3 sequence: CASSTTTGNTEAFF. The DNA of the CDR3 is TGTGCCAGCAGCACTACTACAGGGAACACTGAAGCTTTCTTT.

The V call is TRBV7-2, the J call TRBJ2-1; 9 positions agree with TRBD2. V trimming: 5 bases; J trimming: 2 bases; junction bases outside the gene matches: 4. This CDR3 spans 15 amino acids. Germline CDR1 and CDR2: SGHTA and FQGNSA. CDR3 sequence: CASSARLAAYNEQFF. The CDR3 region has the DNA TGTGCCAGCAGCGCAAGACTAGCGGCCTACAATGAGCAGTTCTTC.

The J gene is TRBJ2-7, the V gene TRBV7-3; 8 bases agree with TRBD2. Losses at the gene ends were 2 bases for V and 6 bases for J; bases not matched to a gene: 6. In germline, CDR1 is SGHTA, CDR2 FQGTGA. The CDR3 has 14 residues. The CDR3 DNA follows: TGTGCCAGCAGCTTACGGCGGGGGGCCGGCGAGCAGTACTTC. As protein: CASSLRRGAGEQYF. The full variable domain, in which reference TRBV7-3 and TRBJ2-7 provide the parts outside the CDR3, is GAGVSQTPSNKVTEKGKYVELRCDPISGHTALYWYRQSLGQGPEFLIYFQGTGAADDSGLPNDRFFAVRPEGSVSTLKIQRTERGDSAVYLCASSLRRGAGEQYFGPGTRLTVT.

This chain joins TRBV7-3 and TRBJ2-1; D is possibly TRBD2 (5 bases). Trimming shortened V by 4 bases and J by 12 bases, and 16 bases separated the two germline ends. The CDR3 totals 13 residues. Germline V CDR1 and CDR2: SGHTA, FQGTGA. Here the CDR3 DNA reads TGTGCCAGCAGCTCCCGGACTGGTCGGCGGCAGTTCTTC. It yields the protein CASSSRTGRRQFF. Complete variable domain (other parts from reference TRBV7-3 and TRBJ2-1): GAGVSQTPSNKVTEKGKYVELRCDPISGHTALYWYRQSLGQGPEFLIYFQGTGAADDSGLPNDRFFAVRPEGSVSTLKIQRTERGDSAVYLCASSSRTGRRQFFGPGTRLTVL.

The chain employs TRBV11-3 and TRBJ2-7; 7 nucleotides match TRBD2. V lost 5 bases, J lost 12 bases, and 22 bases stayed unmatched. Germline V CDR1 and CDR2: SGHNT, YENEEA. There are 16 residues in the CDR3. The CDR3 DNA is TGTGCCAGCAGCCGTCCCGCGGGGGAAACCCATCATGAATGGTACTTC. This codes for CASSRPAGETHHEWYF. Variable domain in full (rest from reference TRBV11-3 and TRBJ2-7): EAGVVQSPRYKIIEKKQPVAFWCNPISGHNTLYWYLQNLGQGPELLIRYENEEAVDDSQLPKDRFSAERLKGVDSTLKIQPAELGDSAVYLCASSRPAGETHHEWYFGPGTRLTVT.

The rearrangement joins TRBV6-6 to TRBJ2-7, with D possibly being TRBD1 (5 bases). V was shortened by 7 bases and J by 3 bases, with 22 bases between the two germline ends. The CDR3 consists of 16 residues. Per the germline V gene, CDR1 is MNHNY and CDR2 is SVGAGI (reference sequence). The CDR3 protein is CASTPKGPGKFYEQYF. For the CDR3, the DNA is TGTGCCAGCACCCCAAAAGGGCCAGGGAAGTTCTACGAGCAGTACTTC.

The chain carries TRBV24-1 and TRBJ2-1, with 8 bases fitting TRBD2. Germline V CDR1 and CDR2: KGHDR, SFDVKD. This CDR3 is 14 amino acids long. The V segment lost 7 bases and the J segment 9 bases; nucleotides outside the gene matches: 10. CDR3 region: CATSGTSIRSEQFF. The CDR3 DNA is TGTGCCACCAGCGGGACTAGTATTCGCAGTGAGCAGTTCTTC.

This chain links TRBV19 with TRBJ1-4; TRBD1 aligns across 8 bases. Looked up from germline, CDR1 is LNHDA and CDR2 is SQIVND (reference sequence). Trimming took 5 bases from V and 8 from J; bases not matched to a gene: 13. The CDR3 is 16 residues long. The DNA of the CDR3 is TGTGCCAGTAGTTCTGCCAGGACAGGGATTGGAGAAAAACTGTTTTTT. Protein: CASSSARTGIGEKLFF. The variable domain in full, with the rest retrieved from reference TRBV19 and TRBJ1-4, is DGGITQSPKYLFRKEGQNVTLSCEQNLNHDAMYWYRQDPGQGLRLIYYSQIVNDFQKGDIAEGYSVSREKKESFPLTVTSAQKNPTAFYLCASSSARTGIGEKLFFGSGTQLSVL.

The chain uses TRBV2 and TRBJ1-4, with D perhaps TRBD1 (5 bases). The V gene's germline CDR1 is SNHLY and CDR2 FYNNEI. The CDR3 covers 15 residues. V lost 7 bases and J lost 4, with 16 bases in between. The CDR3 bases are TGTGCCAGCACCGGGGGGGGAAAGGGTAATGAAAAACTGTTTTTT. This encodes CASTGGGKGNEKLFF.

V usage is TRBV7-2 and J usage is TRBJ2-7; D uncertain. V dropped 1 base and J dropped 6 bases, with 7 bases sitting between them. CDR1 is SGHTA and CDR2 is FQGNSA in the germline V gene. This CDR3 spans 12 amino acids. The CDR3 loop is CASSLGALEQYF. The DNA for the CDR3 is TGTGCCAGCAGCTTAGGGGCTCTCGAGCAGTACTTC.

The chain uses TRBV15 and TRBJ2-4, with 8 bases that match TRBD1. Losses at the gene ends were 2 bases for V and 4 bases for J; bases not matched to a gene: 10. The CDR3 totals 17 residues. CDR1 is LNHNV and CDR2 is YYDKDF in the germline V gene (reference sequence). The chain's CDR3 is CATSRPDRGLGKNIQYF. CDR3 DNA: TGTGCCACCAGCAGACCCGACAGGGGCTTGGGGAAAAACATTCAGTACTTC.

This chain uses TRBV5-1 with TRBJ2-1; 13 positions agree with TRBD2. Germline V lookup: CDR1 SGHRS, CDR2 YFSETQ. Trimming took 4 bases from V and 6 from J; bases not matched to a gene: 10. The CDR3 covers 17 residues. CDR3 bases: TGCGCCAGCAGCCAGAACTTCGGGACTAGCGGGACCAATGAGCAGTTCTTC. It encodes CASSQNFGTSGTNEQFF.

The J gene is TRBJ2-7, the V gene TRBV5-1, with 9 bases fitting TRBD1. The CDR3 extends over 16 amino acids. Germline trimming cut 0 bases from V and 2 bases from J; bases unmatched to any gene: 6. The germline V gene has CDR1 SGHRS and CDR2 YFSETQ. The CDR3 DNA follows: TGCGCCAGCAGCTTGGAACCGGGACAGGGAACCTACGAGCAGTACTTC. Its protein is CASSLEPGQGTYEQYF.

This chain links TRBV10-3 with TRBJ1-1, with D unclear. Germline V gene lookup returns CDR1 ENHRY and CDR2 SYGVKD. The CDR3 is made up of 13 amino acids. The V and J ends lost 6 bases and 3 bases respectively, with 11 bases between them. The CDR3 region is CAISHESDTEAFF. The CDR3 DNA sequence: TGTGCCATCAGCCATGAGTCGGACACTGAAGCTTTCTTT.

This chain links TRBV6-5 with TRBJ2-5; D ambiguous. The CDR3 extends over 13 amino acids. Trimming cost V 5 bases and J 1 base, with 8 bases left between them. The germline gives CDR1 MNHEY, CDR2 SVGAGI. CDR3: CASSPTRQETQYF. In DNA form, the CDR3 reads TGTGCCAGCAGTCCGACACGCCAAGAGACCCAGTACTTC.

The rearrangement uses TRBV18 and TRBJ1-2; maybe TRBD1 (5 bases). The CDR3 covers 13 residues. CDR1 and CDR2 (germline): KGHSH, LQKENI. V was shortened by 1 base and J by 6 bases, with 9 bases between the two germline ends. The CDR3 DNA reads TGTGCCAGCTCACCACTCCAGGGAAATGGCTACACCTTC. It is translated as CASSPLQGNGYTF.

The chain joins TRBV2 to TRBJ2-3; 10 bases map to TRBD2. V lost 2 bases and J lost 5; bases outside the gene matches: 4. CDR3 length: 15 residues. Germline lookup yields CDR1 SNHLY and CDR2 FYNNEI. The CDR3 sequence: CASSERLAGRDTQYF. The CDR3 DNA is TGTGCCAGCAGTGAAAGACTAGCGGGCCGAGATACGCAGTATTTT.

CDR3 DNA: TGTGCCAGCAGCTTAGTCAGGGGCCATGGCTACACCTTC. Translation gives CASSLVRGHGYTF. J is TRBJ1-2 and V is TRBV7-2; D perhaps matches TRBD1 (6 bases). CDR3 length equals 13 residues. V lost 1 base and J 6 bases, leaving 9 bases between the germline ends. Per germline, CDR1 SGHTA and CDR2 FQGNSA.

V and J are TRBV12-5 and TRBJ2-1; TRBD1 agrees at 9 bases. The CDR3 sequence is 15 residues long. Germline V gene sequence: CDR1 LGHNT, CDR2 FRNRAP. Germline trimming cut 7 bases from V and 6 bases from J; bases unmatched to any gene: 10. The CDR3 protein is CASEPGTGWGNEQFF. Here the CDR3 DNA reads TGTGCTAGTGAGCCCGGGACAGGGTGGGGCAATGAGCAGTTCTTC.

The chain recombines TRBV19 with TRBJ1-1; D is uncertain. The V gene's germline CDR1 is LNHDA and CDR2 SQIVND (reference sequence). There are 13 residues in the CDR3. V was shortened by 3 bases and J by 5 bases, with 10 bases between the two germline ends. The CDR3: CASSIAWATEAFF. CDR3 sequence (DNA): TGTGCCAGTAGTATCGCGTGGGCGACTGAAGCTTTCTTT.

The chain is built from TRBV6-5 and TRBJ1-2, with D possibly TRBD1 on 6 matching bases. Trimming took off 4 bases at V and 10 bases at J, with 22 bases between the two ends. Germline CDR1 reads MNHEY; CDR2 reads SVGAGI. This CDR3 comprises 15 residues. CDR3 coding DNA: TGTGCCAGCAGTTCCCACCGAATCCGGGACACTAACTACACCTTC. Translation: CASSSHRIRDTNYTF.

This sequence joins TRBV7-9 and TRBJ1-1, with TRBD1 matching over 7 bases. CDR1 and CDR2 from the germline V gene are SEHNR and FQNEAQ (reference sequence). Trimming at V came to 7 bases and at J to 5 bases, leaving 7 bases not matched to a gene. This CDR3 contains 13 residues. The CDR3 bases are TGTGCCAGCAACACAGGGGCGCGGACTGAAGCTTTCTTT. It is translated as CASNTGARTEAFF.

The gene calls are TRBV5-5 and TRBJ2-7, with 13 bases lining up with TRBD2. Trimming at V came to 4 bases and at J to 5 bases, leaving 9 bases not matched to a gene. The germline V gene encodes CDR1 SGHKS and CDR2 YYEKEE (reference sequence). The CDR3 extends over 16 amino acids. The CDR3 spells CASSPRWTSGSNEQYF. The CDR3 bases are TGTGCCAGCAGCCCGAGGTGGACTAGCGGGAGCAACGAGCAGTACTTC. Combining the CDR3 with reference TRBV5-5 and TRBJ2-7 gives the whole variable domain DAGVTQSPTHLIKTRGQQVTLRCSPISGHKSVSWYQQVLGQGPQFIFQYYEKEERGRGNFPDRFSARQFPNYSSELNVNALLLGDSALYLCASSPRWTSGSNEQYFGPGTRLTVT.

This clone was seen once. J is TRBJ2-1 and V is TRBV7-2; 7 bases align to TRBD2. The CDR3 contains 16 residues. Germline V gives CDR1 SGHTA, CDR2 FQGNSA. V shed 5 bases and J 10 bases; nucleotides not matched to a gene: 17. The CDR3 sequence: CASSPYQRPSGKEQFF. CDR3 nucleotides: TGTGCCAGCAGCCCCTATCAAAGGCCTAGCGGAAAAGAGCAGTTCTTC.

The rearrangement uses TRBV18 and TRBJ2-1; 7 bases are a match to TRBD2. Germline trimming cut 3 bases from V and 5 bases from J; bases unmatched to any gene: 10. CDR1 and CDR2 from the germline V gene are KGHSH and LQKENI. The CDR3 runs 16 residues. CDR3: CASSPSSGGINNEQFF. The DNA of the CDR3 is TGTGCCAGCTCACCGTCTAGCGGCGGCATAAACAATGAGCAGTTCTTC. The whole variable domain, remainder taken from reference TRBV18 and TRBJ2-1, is NAGVMQNPRHLVRRRGQEARLRCSPMKGHSHVYWYRQLPEEGLKFMVYLQKENIIDESGMPKERFSAEFPKEGPSILRIQQVVRGDSAAYFCASSPSSGGINNEQFFGPGTRLTVL.